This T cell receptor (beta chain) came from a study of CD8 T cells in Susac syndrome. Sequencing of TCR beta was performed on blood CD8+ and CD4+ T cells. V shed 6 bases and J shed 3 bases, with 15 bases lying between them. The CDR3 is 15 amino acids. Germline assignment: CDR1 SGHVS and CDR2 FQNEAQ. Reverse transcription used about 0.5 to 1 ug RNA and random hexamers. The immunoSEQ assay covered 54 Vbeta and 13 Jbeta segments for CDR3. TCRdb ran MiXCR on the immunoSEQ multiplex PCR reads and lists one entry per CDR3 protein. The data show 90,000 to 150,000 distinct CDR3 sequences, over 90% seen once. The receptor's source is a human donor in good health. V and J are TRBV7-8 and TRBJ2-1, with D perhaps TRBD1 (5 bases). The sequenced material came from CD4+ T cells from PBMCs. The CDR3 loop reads CASRVVDSLYNEQFF. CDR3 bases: TGTGCCAGCAGGGTAGTTGACAGCCTCTACAATGAGCAGTTCTTC.